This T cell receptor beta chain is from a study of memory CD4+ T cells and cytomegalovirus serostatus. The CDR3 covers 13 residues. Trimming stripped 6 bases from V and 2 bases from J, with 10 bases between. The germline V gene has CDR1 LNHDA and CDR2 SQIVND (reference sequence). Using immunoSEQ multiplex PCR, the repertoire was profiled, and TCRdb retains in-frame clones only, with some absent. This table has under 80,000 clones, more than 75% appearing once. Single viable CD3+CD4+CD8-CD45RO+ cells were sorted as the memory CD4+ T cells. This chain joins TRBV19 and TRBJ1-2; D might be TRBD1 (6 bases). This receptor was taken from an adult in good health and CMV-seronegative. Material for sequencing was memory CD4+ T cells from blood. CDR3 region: CASRKGQNYGYTF. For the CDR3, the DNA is TGTGCCAGTAGGAAAGGACAGAACTATGGCTACACCTTC.